This TCR beta chain emerged from a study of CD8 T cells in ankylosing spondylitis. The study, taken as a whole, reports: Reportedly, significant enrichment of disease-linked clones occurred in matched ankylosing spondylitis synovial fluid.

V was shortened by 4 bases and J by 4 bases, with 9 bases between the two germline ends. This CDR3 has 12 amino acids. Germline values: CDR1 SGHRS, CDR2 YFSETQ. Quantitative 5'-RACE with molecular barcodes was used to make the TCR beta libraries. TCRdb re-analysed the 5' RACE reads in MiXCR, keeping a single row per CDR3 protein. The repertoire consists of about 44,000 distinct CDR3 sequences, with roughly 9.6% occurring once and the leading ten covering approximately 1.4%. This clonotype was counted many times. Its antigen remains unknown. Input material: blood, either unsorted or a sorted T cell fraction (not recorded which). The clonotype originates from a male donor with ankylosing spondylitis or in good health (not recorded which). The chain uses TRBV5-1 and TRBJ2-7; D is unclear. The CDR3 region has the DNA TGCGCCAGCAGCGCTGACACTTACGAGCAGTACTTC. This encodes CASSADTYEQYF.